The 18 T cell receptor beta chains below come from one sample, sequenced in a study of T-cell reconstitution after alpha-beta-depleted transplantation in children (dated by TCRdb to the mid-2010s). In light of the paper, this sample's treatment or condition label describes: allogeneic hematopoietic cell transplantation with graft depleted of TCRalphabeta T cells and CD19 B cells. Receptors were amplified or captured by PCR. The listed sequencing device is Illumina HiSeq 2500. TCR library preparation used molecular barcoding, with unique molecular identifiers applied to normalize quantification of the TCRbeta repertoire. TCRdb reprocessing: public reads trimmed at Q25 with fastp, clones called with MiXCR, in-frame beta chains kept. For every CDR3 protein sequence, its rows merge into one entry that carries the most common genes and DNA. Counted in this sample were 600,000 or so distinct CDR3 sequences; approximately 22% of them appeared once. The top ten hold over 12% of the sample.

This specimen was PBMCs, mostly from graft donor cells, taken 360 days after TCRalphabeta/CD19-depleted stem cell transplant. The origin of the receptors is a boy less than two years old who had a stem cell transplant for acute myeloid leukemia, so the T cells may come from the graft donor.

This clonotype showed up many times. CDR3 sequence: CASSFFGAESTDTQYF. The CDR3 DNA reads TGCGCCAGCAGCTTTTTCGGCGCGGAAAGCACAGATACGCAGTATTTT. J is TRBJ2-3 and V is TRBV5-1; D is uncertain. Germline CDR1 reads SGHRS; CDR2 reads YFSETQ. V was trimmed by 2 bases and J by 0 bases, leaving 13 bases between them. The CDR3 totals 16 residues. The full variable domain, its missing parts supplied by reference TRBV5-1 and TRBJ2-3, is KAGVTQTPRYLIKTRGQQVTLSCSPISGHRSVSWYQQTPGQGLQFLFEYFSETQRNKGNFPGRFSGRQFSNSRSEMNVSTLELGDSALYLCASSFFGAESTDTQYFGPGTRLTVL.

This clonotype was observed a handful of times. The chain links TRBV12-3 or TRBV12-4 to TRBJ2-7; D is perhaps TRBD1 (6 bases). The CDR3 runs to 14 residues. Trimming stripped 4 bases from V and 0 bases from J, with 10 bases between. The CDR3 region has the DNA TGTGCCAGCAGTTCACAGGGAGTCTCCTACGAGCAGTACTTC. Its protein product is CASSSQGVSYEQYF.

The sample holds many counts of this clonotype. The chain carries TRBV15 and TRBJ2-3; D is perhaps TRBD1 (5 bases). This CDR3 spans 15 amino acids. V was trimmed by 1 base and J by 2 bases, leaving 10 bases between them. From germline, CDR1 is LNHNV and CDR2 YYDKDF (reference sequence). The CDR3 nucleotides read TGTGCCACCAGCAGAGGCCCAGGGTCCACAGATACGCAGTATTTT. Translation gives CATSRGPGSTDTQYF.

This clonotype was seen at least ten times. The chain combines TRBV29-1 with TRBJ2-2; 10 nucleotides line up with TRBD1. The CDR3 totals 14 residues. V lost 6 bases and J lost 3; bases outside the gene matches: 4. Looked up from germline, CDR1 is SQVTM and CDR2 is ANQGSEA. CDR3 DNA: TGCAGCGTACGGACAGGGGGTGACACCGGGGAGCTGTTTTTT. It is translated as CSVRTGGDTGELFF.

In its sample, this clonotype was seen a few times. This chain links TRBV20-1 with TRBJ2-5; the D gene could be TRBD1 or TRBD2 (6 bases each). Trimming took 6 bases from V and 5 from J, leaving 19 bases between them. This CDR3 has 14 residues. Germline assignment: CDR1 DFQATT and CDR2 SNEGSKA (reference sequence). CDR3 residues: CSAERGAGVETQYF. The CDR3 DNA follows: TGCAGTGCGGAGAGGGGGGCCGGGGTGGAGACCCAGTACTTC.

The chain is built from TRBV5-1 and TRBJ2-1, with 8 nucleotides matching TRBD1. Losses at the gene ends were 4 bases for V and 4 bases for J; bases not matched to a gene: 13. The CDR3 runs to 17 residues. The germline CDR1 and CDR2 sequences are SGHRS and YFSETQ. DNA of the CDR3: TGCGCCAGCAGCGTAGGGACAGGCCGAGGTTCTTACAATGAGCAGTTCTTC. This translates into CASSVGTGRGSYNEQFF.

Here the CDR3 reads CASSGDRGRVDEQYF. The CDR3 DNA is TGTGCCAGCAGTGGCGACAGGGGGCGAGTAGACGAGCAGTACTTC. This chain links TRBV12-3 or TRBV12-4 with TRBJ2-7, with 10 nucleotides matching TRBD1. The CDR3 has 15 amino acids. The trim removed 5 bases at V and 5 bases at J, leaving 9 bases unmatched.

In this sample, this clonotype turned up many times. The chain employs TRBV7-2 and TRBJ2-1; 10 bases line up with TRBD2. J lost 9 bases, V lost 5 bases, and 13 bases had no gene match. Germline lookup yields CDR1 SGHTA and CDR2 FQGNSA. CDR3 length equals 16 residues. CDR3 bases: TGTGCCAGCAGCCCCAAGTTGAGCGGGGGGGTTAGTGAGCAGTTCTTC. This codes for CASSPKLSGGVSEQFF.

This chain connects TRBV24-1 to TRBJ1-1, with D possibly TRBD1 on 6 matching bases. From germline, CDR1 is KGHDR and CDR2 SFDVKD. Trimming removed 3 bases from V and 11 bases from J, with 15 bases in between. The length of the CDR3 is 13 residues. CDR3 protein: CATSDRTETNAFF. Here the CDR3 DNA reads TGTGCCACCAGTGATCGGACAGAGACAAATGCTTTCTTT.

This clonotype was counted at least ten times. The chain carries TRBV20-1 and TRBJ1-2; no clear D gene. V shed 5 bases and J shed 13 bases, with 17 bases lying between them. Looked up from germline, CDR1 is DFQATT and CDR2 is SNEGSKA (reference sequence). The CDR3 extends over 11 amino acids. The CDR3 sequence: CSAPTEVSGTF. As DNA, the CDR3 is TGCAGTGCTCCTACTGAAGTTTCGGGCACCTTC.

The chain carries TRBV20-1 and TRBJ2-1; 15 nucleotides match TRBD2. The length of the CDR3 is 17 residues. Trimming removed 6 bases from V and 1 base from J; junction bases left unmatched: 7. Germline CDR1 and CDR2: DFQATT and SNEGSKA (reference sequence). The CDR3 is CSAPGLAGGRSYNEQFF. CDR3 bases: TGCAGTGCCCCGGGACTAGCGGGGGGTAGGTCCTACAATGAGCAGTTCTTC.

DNA for the CDR3: TGCAGCGCCGATCGCGGACAGGGGATTAGGAAGACCCAGTACTTC. It translates to CSADRGQGIRKTQYF. The chain couples TRBV20-1 to TRBJ2-5, with 9 bases fitting TRBD1. Per the germline V gene, CDR1 is DFQATT and CDR2 is SNEGSKA (reference sequence). The length of the CDR3 is 15 residues.

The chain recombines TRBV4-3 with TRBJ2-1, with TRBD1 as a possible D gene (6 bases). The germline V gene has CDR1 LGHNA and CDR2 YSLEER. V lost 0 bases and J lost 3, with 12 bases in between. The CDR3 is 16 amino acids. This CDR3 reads CASSQDHPDSYNEQFF. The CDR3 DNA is TGCGCCAGCAGCCAAGATCACCCGGACAGCTACAATGAGCAGTTCTTC.

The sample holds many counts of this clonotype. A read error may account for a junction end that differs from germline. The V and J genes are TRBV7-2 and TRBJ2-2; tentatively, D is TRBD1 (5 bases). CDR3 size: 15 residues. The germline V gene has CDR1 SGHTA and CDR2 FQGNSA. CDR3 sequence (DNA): TGCGCCAGCAGCTTAGGGCAGGGAACCACCGGGGAGCTGTTTTTT. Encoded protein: CASSLGQGTTGELFF. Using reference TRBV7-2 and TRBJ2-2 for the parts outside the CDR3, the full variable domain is GAGVSQSPSNKVTEKGKDVELRCDPISGHTALYWYRQSLGQGLEFLIYFQGNSAPDKSGLPSDRFSAERTGGSVSTLTIQRTQQEDSAVYLCASSLGQGTTGELFFGEGSRLTVL.

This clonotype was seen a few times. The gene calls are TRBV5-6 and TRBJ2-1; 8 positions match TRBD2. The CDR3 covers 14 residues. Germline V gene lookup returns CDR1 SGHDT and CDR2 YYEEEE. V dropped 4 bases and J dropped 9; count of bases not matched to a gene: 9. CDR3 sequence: CASSPPGGPGEQFF. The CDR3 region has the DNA TGTGCCAGCAGCCCCCCGGGGGGGCCAGGTGAGCAGTTCTTC.

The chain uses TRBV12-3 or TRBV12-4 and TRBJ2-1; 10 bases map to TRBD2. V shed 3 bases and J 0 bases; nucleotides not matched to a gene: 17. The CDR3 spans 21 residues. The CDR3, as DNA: TGTGCCAGCAGTTTGTATTCGGTGTTAGCGGGGGGTAAAAGCTCCTACAATGAGCAGTTCTTC. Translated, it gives CASSLYSVLAGGKSSYNEQFF.

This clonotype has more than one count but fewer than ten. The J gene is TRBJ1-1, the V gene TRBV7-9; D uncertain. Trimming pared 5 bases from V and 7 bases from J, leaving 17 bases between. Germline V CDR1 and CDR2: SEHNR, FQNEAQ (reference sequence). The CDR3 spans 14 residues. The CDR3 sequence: CASSPYRQDDEAFF. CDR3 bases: TGTGCCAGCAGCCCTTACCGGCAGGATGATGAAGCTTTCTTT.

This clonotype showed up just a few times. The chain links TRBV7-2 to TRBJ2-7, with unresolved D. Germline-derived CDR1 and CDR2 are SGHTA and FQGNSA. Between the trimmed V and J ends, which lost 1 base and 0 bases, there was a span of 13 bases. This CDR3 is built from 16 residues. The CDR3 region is CASSLVGLTLSYEQYF. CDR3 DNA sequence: TGTGCCAGCAGCTTAGTAGGGCTCACCCTCTCCTACGAGCAGTACTTC.